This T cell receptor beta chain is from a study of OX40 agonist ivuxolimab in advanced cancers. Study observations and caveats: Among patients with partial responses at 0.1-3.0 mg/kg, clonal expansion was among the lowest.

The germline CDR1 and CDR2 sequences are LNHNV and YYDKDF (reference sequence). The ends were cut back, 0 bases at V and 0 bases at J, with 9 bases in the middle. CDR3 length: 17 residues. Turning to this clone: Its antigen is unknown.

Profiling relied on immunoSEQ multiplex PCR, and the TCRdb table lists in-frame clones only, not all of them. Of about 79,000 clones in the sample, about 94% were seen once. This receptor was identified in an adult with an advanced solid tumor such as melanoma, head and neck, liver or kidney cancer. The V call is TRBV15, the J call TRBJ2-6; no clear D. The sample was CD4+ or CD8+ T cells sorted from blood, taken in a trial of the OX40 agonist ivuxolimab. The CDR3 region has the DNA TGTGCCACCAGCAGAGAAACATCGAGCTCTGGGGCCAACGTCCTGACTTTC. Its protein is CATSRETSSSGANVLTF.